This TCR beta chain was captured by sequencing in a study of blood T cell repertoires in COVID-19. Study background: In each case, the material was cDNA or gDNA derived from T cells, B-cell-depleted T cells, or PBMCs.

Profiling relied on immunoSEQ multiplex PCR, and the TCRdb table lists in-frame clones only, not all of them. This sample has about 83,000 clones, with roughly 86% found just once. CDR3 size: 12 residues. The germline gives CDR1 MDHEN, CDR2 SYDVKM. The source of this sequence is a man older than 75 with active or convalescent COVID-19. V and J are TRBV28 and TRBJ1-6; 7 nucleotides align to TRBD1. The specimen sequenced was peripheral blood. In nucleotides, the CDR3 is TGTGCGGGACAGAAAAATAATTCACCCCTCCACTTT. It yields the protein CAGQKNNSPLHF.